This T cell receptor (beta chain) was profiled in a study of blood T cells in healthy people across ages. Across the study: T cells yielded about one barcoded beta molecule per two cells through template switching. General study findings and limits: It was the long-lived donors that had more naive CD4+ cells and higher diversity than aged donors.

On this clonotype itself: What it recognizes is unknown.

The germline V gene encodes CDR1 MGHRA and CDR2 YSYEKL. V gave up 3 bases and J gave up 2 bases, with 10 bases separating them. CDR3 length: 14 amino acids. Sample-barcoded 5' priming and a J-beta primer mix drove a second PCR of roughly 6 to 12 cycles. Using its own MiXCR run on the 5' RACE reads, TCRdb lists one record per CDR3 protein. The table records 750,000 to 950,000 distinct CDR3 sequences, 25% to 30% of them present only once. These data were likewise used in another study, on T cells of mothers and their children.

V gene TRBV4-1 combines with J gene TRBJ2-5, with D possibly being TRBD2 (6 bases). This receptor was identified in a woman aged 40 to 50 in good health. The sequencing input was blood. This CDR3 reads CASSQGGTQETQYF. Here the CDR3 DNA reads TGCGCCAGCAGCCAGGGGGGAACACAAGAGACCCAGTACTTC.